What follows are 18 T cell receptor beta chains derived from one specimen sequenced in a study of identifying expanded T cells in peripheral blood. Clones were read by immunoSEQ multiplex PCR, and TCRdb kept only the in-frame ones, dropping some. The sample lists about 110,000 clones; approximately 90% were seen once. Sample: blood. The origin of the receptors is a person aged 18 to 70 in good health.

The J gene is TRBJ2-5, the V gene TRBV5-1; D call uncertain. V was trimmed by 5 bases and J by 5 bases, leaving 13 bases between them. The CDR3 is 13 residues long. Germline V gives CDR1 SGHRS, CDR2 YFSETQ. The CDR3, as DNA: TGCGCCAGCAGTGGGCCTAACGAGGAGACCCAGTACTTC. This codes for CASSGPNEETQYF.

The V gene is TRBV5-1, the J gene TRBJ2-1, with 7 bases fitting TRBD1. Germline CDR1 SGHRS, CDR2 YFSETQ. This CDR3 is 14 amino acids long. The J segment lost 3 bases and the V segment lost 8 bases, leaving 8 bases of the junction unmatched. Written as DNA, the CDR3 is TGCGCCAGTTCGCAAGGGACAGTCTACAATGAGCAGTTCTTC. Translation gives CASSQGTVYNEQFF.

The chain links TRBV7-2 to TRBJ2-7; TRBD1 aligns across 9 bases. This CDR3 contains 14 residues. Looked up from germline, CDR1 is SGHTA and CDR2 is FQGNSA. The V gene end was trimmed by 5 bases and the J gene end by 3 bases; junction bases not matched to a gene: 5. CDR3 sequence (DNA): TGTGCCAGCAGCCTAGACAGGGGGATCTACGAGCAGTACTTC. Its protein product is CASSLDRGIYEQYF.

The CDR3 sequence is CASSQLGGGGQYF. CDR3 coding DNA: TGTGCCAGCAGTCAATTAGGGGGCGGAGGGCAGTACTTC. V usage is TRBV28 and J usage is TRBJ2-7, with TRBD1 matching over 7 bases. Germline V gives CDR1 MDHEN, CDR2 SYDVKM. With V trimmed by 5 bases and J by 9 bases, 10 bases remained unmatched. The CDR3 is 13 amino acids.

The V call is TRBV4-3, the J call TRBJ2-6; unclear D gene. The V and J ends lost 3 bases and 4 bases respectively, with 13 bases between them. In germline, CDR1 is LGHNA, CDR2 YSLEER. This CDR3 has 16 residues. The CDR3 DNA follows: TGCGCCAGCAGCCAGCATAAACTGCTGGGGGCCAACGTCCTGACTTTC. This encodes CASSQHKLLGANVLTF.

The chain links TRBV4-3 to TRBJ2-7; D might be TRBD1 (5 bases). The V gene's germline CDR1 is LGHNA and CDR2 YSLEER. Deletions cut 4 bases from V and 0 bases from J, with 16 bases between. The CDR3 sequence is 16 residues long. The CDR3 DNA reads as TGCGCCAGCAGCCCCTCAGGTGGGGCTAGCTCCTACGAGCAGTACTTC. Its protein is CASSPSGGASSYEQYF.

In its sample, this clone was seen once. This chain joins TRBV27 and TRBJ1-1; D unresolved. The germline gives CDR1 MNHEY, CDR2 SMNVEV (reference sequence). Trimming removed 1 base from V and 1 base from J, with 4 bases in between. The CDR3 runs to 13 residues. The CDR3 is CASSLWQNTEAFF. CDR3 in DNA: TGTGCCAGCAGTTTATGGCAGAACACTGAAGCTTTCTTT.

The chain combines TRBV2 with TRBJ2-7; 7 bases agree with TRBD2. Trimming at V came to 6 bases and at J to 4 bases, leaving 9 bases not matched to a gene. The CDR3 loop spans 14 amino acids. Germline CDR1 SNHLY, CDR2 FYNNEI. The CDR3: CASRPWGGGYEQYF. CDR3 coding DNA: TGTGCCAGCAGACCCTGGGGGGGAGGATACGAGCAGTACTTC.

This chain connects TRBV28 to TRBJ1-3; D is possibly TRBD1 (6 bases). The CDR3 contains 16 residues. Germline loops: CDR1 MDHEN, CDR2 SYDVKM. V was cut by 7 bases and J by 0 bases, with 16 bases left in between. The CDR3 is CASTRSGAHSGNTIYF. CDR3 DNA sequence: TGTGCCAGCACCAGGTCAGGGGCCCACTCTGGAAACACCATATATTTT. Full variable domain (remainder filled in from reference TRBV28 and TRBJ1-3): DVKVTQSSRYLVKRTGEKVFLECVQDMDHENMFWYRQDPGLGLRLIYFSYDVKMKEKGDIPEGYSVSREKKERFSLILESASTNQTSMYLCASTRSGAHSGNTIYFGEGSWLTVV.

The chain has TRBV7-2 and TRBJ1-2; TRBD1 is a possible D gene (5 bases). V dropped 5 bases and J dropped 2 bases, with 18 bases sitting between them. Germline CDR1 reads SGHTA; CDR2 reads FQGNSA. The CDR3 length is 16 residues. The CDR3 coding sequence is TGTGCCAGCAGCCACAAACAGGCATTGAGGAACTATGGCTACACCTTC. Its translation: CASSHKQALRNYGYTF.

The chain uses TRBV9 and TRBJ2-5; D is unclear. This CDR3 region has 16 residues. Germline lookup yields CDR1 SGDLS and CDR2 YYNGEE. The germline V and J ends were trimmed by 0 bases and 2 bases, with 14 bases remaining between them. CDR3 in amino acids: CASSVGPQSSQETQYF. The CDR3 DNA follows: TGTGCCAGCAGCGTAGGCCCTCAGAGCTCGCAAGAGACCCAGTACTTC.

This rearrangement joins TRBV28 to TRBJ1-1; D uncertain. Deletions cut 7 bases from V and 0 bases from J, with 15 bases between. CDR1 MDHEN and CDR2 SYDVKM come from the germline V gene. This CDR3 contains 15 residues. Here the CDR3 reads CASTYPGAMNTEAFF. CDR3 in DNA: TGTGCCAGCACCTATCCAGGCGCTATGAACACTGAAGCTTTCTTT.

V usage is TRBV6-6 and J usage is TRBJ2-7; a possible D gene is TRBD2 (5 bases). The CDR3 is made up of 13 amino acids. V lost 7 bases to trimming and J lost 3 bases, with 13 bases between them. CDR1 MNHNY and CDR2 SVGAGI come from the germline V gene (reference sequence). The CDR3 bases are TGTGCCAGCACCAGAGCGGATTTCTACGAGCAGTACTTC. Protein: CASTRADFYEQYF.

This chain joins TRBV30 and TRBJ1-5, with TRBD1 as a possible D gene (5 bases). Germline assignment: CDR1 GTSNPN and CDR2 SVGIG (reference sequence). V lost 4 bases to trimming and J lost 3 bases, with 16 bases between them. This CDR3 has 15 residues. In nucleotides, the CDR3 is TGTGCCTGGAACCCCGGGACTGCGGACAATCAGCCCCAGCATTTT. Its translation is CAWNPGTADNQPQHF.

The chain has TRBV28 and TRBJ2-4, with D tentatively TRBD1 or TRBD2 (5 bases each). The CDR3 spans 14 residues. V dropped 6 bases and J dropped 6 bases, with 15 bases sitting between them. Germline CDR1 reads MDHEN; CDR2 reads SYDVKM. The CDR3 DNA reads TGTGCCAGCAGCCTCCGGGACGGAGGAAACATTCAGTACTTC. Translation gives CASSLRDGGNIQYF.

The V call is TRBV5-4, the J call TRBJ2-5; D is uncertain. Trimming left V 4 bases short and J 4 bases short, with 17 bases between. CDR3 size: 15 residues. Germline CDR1 and CDR2: SGHNT and YYREEE (reference sequence). For the CDR3, the DNA is TGTGCCAGCAGCCCCCCATCGGCCAGCCGAGAGACCCAGTACTTC. Its translation: CASSPPSASRETQYF.

This rearrangement joins TRBV28 to TRBJ2-5; TRBD2 matches 7 bases. Germline V lookup: CDR1 MDHEN, CDR2 SYDVKM. With 7 bases clipped from V and 4 bases from J, the junction kept 6 bases outside the gene matches. The CDR3 contains 13 residues. CDR3 protein: CASKMGGIETQYF. CDR3 coding DNA: TGTGCCAGCAAAATGGGGGGGATAGAGACCCAGTACTTC.

This chain connects TRBV6-4 to TRBJ2-5; the match to TRBD1 covers 8 bases. V trimming: 0 bases; J trimming: 2 bases; junction bases outside the gene matches: 8. This CDR3 is 17 amino acids long. The germline V gene has CDR1 MRHNA and CDR2 SNTAGT. The CDR3 sequence is CASSDSRPGQEQETQYF. As DNA, the CDR3 is TGTGCCAGCAGTGACTCCCGCCCGGGACAGGAGCAAGAGACCCAGTACTTC.